These T cell receptor beta chains were read from a single sample in a study of blood T cells in healthy people across ages. TCRdb reprocessed the 5' RACE reads via MiXCR and lists one record per CDR3 protein. The repertoire includes 750,000 to 950,000 distinct CDR3 sequences, roughly 50% of them detected once, and 41% sits in the top ten. The specimen was blood. Receptors originate from a man older than 75 in good health. Both conserved end residues are part of each CDR3. A D gene is named only where the DNA matches it firmly. Expanded clones get a size class; other rows say once, few or many, or leave the size out.

CDR3aa | CDR3nt | d_gene | j_gene | v_gene | abundance
CSARDGRAAWGAYEQYF | TGCAGTGCTAGAGATGGGCGGGCGGCATGGGGCGCCTACGAGCAGTACTTC | . | TRBJ2-7 | TRBV20-1 | .
CASTGISSYNSPLHF | TGTGCCAGTACAGGGATTAGCTCCTATAATTCACCCCTCCACTTT | . | TRBJ1-6 | TRBV6-6 | .
CASRSRTNEKLFF | TGCGCCAGCAGATCCAGGACGAATGAAAAACTGTTTTTT | . | TRBJ1-4 | TRBV10-2 | .
CASSGPRRDNEQFF | TGTGCCAGCAGCGGCCCCAGAAGAGACAATGAGCAGTTCTTC | . | TRBJ2-1 | TRBV11-1 | .
CSALRGGGSYEQYF | TGCAGTGCTCTCCGTGGGGGCGGCTCCTACGAGCAGTACTTC | . | TRBJ2-7 | TRBV20-1 | .
CASSPNDRTYGYTF | TGTGCCAGCAGCCCCAACGACAGGACTTACGGCTACACCTTC | . | TRBJ1-2 | TRBV6-5 | .
CASSLGRGLGSYEQYF | TGTGCCAGCAGTTTGGGCAGGGGGCTAGGCTCCTACGAGCAGTACTTC | TRBD1 | TRBJ2-7 | TRBV12-3/TRBV12-4 | .
CASSLVPGKEDEQFF | TGCGCCAGCAGCTTGGTACCCGGGAAAGAGGATGAGCAGTTCTTC | . | TRBJ2-1 | TRBV5-1 | few
CASSDGSRAFYSLLHF | TGTGCCAGCAGTGACGGCAGCAGGGCGTTCTATTCACTCCTCCACTTT | . | TRBJ1-6 | TRBV6-1 | .
CASRYASVDYEQYF | TGTGCCAGCAGATATGCTAGCGTCGACTACGAGCAGTACTTC | . | TRBJ2-7 | TRBV2 | .
CASSRGNTGELFF | TGTGCCAGCTCACGGGGGAACACCGGGGAGCTGTTTTTT | . | TRBJ2-2 | TRBV18 | few
CASSLVGASGGYTDTQYF | TGTGCCAGCAGCTTAGTTGGCGCTAGCGGGGGTTACACAGATACGCAGTATTTT | TRBD2 | TRBJ2-3 | TRBV7-2 | .
CASSSYRDEQYF | TGTGCCAGCAGTTCCTACAGGGACGAGCAGTACTTC | . | TRBJ2-7 | TRBV12-3/TRBV12-4 | .
CASSPGKRRGYTF | TGTGCCAGCAGCCCAGGGAAGAGGAGAGGCTACACCTTC | . | TRBJ1-2 | TRBV11-2 | .
CASGRTARDEQYF | TGTGCCAGCGGGAGGACAGCTAGGGACGAGCAGTACTTC | . | TRBJ2-7 | TRBV6-1 | many
CSVVSVLEQFF | TGCAGCGTTGTTTCGGTCCTGGAGCAGTTCTTC | . | TRBJ2-1 | TRBV29-1 | .
CASGHDPRGAGNEQFF | TGCGCCAGCGGCCACGACCCTAGGGGGGCGGGCAATGAGCAGTTCTTC | . | TRBJ2-1 | TRBV4-1 | .
CSARSPPNEYAYF | TGCAGTGCTAGATCCCCCCCGAACGAATACGCGTATTTT | . | TRBJ2-3 | TRBV20-1 | few
CASSSGGGETQYF | TGTGCCAGCAGTTCCGGGGGCGGAGAGACCCAGTACTTC | . | TRBJ2-5 | TRBV12-3/TRBV12-4 | .
CASSRTGGWEQFF | TGCGCCAGCAGTCGGACAGGGGGGTGGGAGCAGTTCTTC | TRBD1 | TRBJ2-1 | TRBV5-1 | .
CSARDWDGSSYEQYF | TGCAGTGCTAGAGACTGGGACGGCAGCTCCTACGAGCAGTACTTC | . | TRBJ2-7 | TRBV20-1 | .
CASSFQLGGETQYF | TGTGCCAGCAGCTTTCAATTGGGCGGCGAGACCCAGTACTTC | . | TRBJ2-5 | TRBV5-8 | .
CASSVRAPFSGANVLTF | TGTGCCAGCAGTGTCCGGGCCCCCTTCTCTGGGGCCAACGTCCTGACTTTC | . | TRBJ2-6 | TRBV2 | .
CASSQDRLEGQYF | TGTGCCAGCAGCCAAGATAGGCTAGAGGGGCAGTACTTC | . | TRBJ2-5 | TRBV3-1 | few
CASSYSGSTSGYNEQFF | TGTGCCAGCAGTTACTCAGGGTCGACTAGCGGCTACAATGAGCAGTTCTTC | TRBD2 | TRBJ2-1 | TRBV6-6 | .
CAIGQGAGELFF | TGTGCCATCGGCCAGGGGGCCGGGGAGCTGTTTTTT | TRBD1 | TRBJ2-2 | TRBV10-3 | .
CSARTAGPRQETQYF | TGCAGTGCTAGAACAGCGGGACCTAGACAAGAGACCCAGTACTTC | TRBD2 | TRBJ2-5 | TRBV20-1 | few
CSGWTGPYEQYF | TGCAGCGGTTGGACAGGGCCCTACGAGCAGTACTTC | TRBD1 | TRBJ2-7 | TRBV29-1 | once
CASSPPGGSSYNSPLHF | TGTGCCAGCAGCCCCCCCGGCGGGAGCTCCTATAATTCACCCCTCCACTTT | . | TRBJ1-6 | TRBV3-1 | .
CASGVGVGDTEAFF | TGTGCCAGCGGGGTGGGAGTAGGGGACACTGAAGCTTTCTTT | . | TRBJ1-1 | TRBV2 | .
CASSLGEWGTEAFF | TGCGCCAGCAGCCTGGGGGAGTGGGGCACTGAAGCTTTCTTT | . | TRBJ1-1 | TRBV5-1 | once
CSVAADGYKQYF | TGCAGCGTTGCTGCTGACGGCTACAAGCAGTACTTC | . | TRBJ2-5 | TRBV29-1 | .
CASRAALAGRPKETQYF | TGTGCCAGCCGCGCCGCATTAGCCGGGAGACCAAAAGAGACCCAGTACTTC | . | TRBJ2-5 | TRBV21-1 | .
CSSHRRNNEQFF | TGCAGCTCCCATCGGCGGAACAATGAGCAGTTCTTC | . | TRBJ2-1 | TRBV29-1 | .
CASSLLGDGTGYGYTF | TGTGCCAGCAGTTTACTCGGAGATGGGACAGGGTATGGCTACACCTTC | TRBD1 | TRBJ1-2 | TRBV27 | .
CASSFRDGPYEQYF | TGCGCCAGCAGCTTTCGCGACGGACCCTACGAGCAGTACTTC | . | TRBJ2-7 | TRBV5-1 | few
CASSLAGLGNEQFF | TGTGCCAGCAGTCTAGCGGGATTAGGGAATGAGCAGTTCTTC | TRBD2 | TRBJ2-1 | TRBV9 | .
CASSLAPSGVGQPQHF | TGCGCCAGCAGCTTGGCCCCATCGGGGGTGGGTCAGCCCCAGCATTTT | . | TRBJ1-5 | TRBV5-1 | .
CASNPVGGGRSAHSYNEQFF | TGTGCCAGCAACCCCGTTGGAGGGGGGCGTAGCGCTCACTCCTACAATGAGCAGTTCTTC | . | TRBJ2-1 | TRBV11-2 | few
CSIGTSGPYEQYF | TGCAGTATCGGGACTAGCGGGCCCTACGAGCAGTACTTC | TRBD2 | TRBJ2-7 | TRBV20-1 | few
CSARDPSGLYNEQFF | TGCAGTGCTAGAGATCCTAGCGGGCTTTACAATGAGCAGTTCTTC | TRBD2 | TRBJ2-1 | TRBV20-1 | .
CASSAPVEGFQYF | TGTGCCAGCAGTGCCCCCGTTGAGGGGTTTCAGTACTTC | . | TRBJ2-4 | TRBV2 | few
CSARDPGQGARDAYF | TGCAGTGCTAGAGATCCCGGACAGGGAGCCAGAGACGCGTATTTT | TRBD1 | TRBJ2-3 | TRBV20-1 | .
CASSDELYGGYNEQFF | TGTGCCAGCAGTGATGAGTTATATGGGGGATACAATGAGCAGTTCTTC | . | TRBJ2-1 | TRBV25-1 | few
CASSSSGGDHNEQFF | TGCGCCAGCAGCTCTAGCGGGGGGGACCACAATGAGCAGTTCTTC | TRBD2 | TRBJ2-1 | TRBV5-1 | .
CSARERSGLLKPQHF | TGCAGTGCTAGAGAAAGGTCGGGCCTCCTAAAGCCCCAGCATTTT | . | TRBJ1-5 | TRBV20-1 | few
CASSERGTAYEQYF | TGTGCCAGCAGTGAAAGGGGAACGGCCTACGAGCAGTACTTC | . | TRBJ2-7 | TRBV25-1 | few
CASRPQVGNTIYF | TGTGCCAGCAGACCCCAGGTCGGAAACACCATATATTTT | . | TRBJ1-3 | TRBV7-9 | .
CASSVAIRTANTEAFF | TGTGCCAGCAGCGTAGCTATCAGGACAGCGAACACTGAAGCTTTCTTT | . | TRBJ1-1 | TRBV9 | .
CSVGGQGYEQYF | TGCAGTGTAGGGGGACAGGGCTACGAGCAGTACTTC | TRBD1 | TRBJ2-7 | TRBV20-1 | .
CSARTGGHGYTF | TGCAGTGCCCGGACAGGGGGCCATGGCTACACCTTC | TRBD1 | TRBJ1-2 | TRBV20-1 | few
CASRAGTSGRYEQYF | TGTGCCAGCAGGGCCGGGACTAGCGGGCGCTACGAGCAGTACTTC | TRBD2 | TRBJ2-7 | TRBV12-3/TRBV12-4 | few
CASGTSPTRREKLFF | TGTGCCAGCGGAACGAGTCCCACTCGAAGGGAAAAACTGTTTTTT | . | TRBJ1-4 | TRBV27 | .
CSVEEGNPEQFF | TGCAGCGTTGAAGAGGGGAATCCTGAGCAGTTCTTC | . | TRBJ2-1 | TRBV29-1 | .
CASSLAGRFHQPQHF | TGTGCCAGCAGTTTAGCGGGCAGGTTCCATCAGCCCCAGCATTTT | . | TRBJ1-5 | TRBV12-3/TRBV12-4 | .
CSVDRGFNEQYF | TGCAGCGTTGATCGCGGCTTCAACGAGCAGTACTTC | . | TRBJ2-7 | TRBV29-1 | .
CSVEEPGGGRYAYF | TGCAGCGTTGAGGAGCCAGGGGGCGGAAGATACGCGTATTTT | TRBD1 | TRBJ2-3 | TRBV29-1 | few
CASSAYPSNSYEQYF | TGTGCCAGCAGCGCCTATCCTAGCAACTCCTACGAGCAGTACTTC | . | TRBJ2-7 | TRBV9 | few
CASSQDWGQQETQYF | TGCGCCAGCAGCCAAGATTGGGGACAGCAAGAGACCCAGTACTTC | TRBD1 | TRBJ2-5 | TRBV4-1 | .